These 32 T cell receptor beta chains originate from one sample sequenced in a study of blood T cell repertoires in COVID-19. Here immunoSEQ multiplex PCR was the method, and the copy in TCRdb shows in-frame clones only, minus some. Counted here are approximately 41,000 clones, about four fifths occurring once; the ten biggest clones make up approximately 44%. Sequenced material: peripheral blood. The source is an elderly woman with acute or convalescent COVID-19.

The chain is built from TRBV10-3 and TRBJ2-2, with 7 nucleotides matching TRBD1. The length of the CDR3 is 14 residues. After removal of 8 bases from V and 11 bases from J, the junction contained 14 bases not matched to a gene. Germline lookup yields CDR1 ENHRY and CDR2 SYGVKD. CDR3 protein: CAIGQESSRSELFF. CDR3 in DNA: TGTGCCATCGGACAGGAATCCTCTCGGAGTGAGCTGTTTTTT.

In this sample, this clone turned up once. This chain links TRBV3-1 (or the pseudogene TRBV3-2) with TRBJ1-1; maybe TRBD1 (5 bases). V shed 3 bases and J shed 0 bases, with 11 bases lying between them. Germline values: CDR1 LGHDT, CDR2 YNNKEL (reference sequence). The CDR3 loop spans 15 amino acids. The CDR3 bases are TGTGCCAGCAGCCAGGAAGGGGCCATGAACACTGAAGCTTTCTTT. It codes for CASSQEGAMNTEAFF.

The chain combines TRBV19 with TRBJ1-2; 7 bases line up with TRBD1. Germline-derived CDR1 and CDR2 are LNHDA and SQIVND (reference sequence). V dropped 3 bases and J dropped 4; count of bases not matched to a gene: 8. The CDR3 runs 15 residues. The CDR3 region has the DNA TGTGCCAGTAGTATGGACGGGACAGTTAGCTATGGCTACACCTTC. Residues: CASSMDGTVSYGYTF.

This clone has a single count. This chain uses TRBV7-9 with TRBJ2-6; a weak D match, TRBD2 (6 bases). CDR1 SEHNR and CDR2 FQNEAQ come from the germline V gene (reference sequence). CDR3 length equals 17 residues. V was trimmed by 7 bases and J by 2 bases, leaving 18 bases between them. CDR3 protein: CASTLIGGKAGANVLTF. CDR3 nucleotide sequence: TGTGCCAGCACCCTAATCGGGGGTAAGGCTGGGGCCAACGTCCTGACTTTC.

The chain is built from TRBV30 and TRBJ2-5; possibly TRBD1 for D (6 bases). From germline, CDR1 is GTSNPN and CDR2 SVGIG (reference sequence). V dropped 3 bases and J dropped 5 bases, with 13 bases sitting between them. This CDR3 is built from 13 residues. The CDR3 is CAWSSGVGETQYF. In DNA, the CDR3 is TGTGCCTGGAGCTCAGGGGTAGGGGAGACCCAGTACTTC.

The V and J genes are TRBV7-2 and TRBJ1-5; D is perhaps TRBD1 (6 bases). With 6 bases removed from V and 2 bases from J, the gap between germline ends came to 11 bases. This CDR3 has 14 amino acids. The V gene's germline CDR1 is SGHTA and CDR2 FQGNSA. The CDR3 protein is CASSQGIGNQPQHF. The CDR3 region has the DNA TGTGCCAGCAGTCAGGGGATCGGCAATCAGCCCCAGCATTTT.

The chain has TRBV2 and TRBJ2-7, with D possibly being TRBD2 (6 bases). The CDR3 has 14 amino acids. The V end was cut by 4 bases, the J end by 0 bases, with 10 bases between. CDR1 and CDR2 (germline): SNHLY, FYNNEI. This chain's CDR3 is CASSAGTGSYEQYF. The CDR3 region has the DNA TGTGCCAGCAGTGCGGGGACTGGCTCCTACGAGCAGTACTTC. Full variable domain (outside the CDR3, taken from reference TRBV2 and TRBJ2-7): EPEVTQTPSHQVTQMGQEVILRCVPISNHLYFYWYRQILGQKVEFLVSFYNNEISEKSEIFDDQFSVERPDGSNFTLKIRSTKLEDSAMYFCASSAGTGSYEQYFGPGTRLTVT.

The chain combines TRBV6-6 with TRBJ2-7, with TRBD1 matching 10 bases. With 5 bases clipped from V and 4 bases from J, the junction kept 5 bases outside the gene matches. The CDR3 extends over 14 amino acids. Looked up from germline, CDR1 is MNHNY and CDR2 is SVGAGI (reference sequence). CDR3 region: CASSGDRGGYEQYF. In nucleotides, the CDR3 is TGTGCCAGCAGTGGGGACAGGGGAGGGTACGAGCAGTACTTC.

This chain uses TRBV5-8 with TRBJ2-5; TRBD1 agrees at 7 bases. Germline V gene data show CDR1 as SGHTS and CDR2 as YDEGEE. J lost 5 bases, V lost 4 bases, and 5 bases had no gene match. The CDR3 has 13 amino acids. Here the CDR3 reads CASSLTGVETQYF. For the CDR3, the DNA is TGTGCCAGCAGCCTAACAGGGGTGGAGACCCAGTACTTC.

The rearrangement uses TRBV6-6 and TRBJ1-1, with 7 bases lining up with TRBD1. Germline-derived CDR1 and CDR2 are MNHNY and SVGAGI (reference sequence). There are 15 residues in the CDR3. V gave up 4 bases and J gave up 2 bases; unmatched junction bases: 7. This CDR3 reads CASSSPGQINTEAFF. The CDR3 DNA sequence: TGTGCCAGCAGTTCTCCGGGACAGATAAACACTGAAGCTTTCTTT.

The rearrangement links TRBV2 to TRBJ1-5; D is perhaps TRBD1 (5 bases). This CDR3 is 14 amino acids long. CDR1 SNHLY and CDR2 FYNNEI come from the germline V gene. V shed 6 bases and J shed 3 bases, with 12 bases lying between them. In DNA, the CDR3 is TGTGCCAGCAGAATCGACAGACACAATCAGCCCCAGCATTTT. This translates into CASRIDRHNQPQHF.

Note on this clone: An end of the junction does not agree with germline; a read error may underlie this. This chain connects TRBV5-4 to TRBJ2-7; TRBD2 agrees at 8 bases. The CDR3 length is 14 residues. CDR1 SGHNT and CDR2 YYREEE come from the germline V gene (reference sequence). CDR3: CASSTSGGSDEQYF. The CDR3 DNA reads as TGTGCCAGCAGCACCAGCGGGGGCTCCGACGAGCAGTACTTC.

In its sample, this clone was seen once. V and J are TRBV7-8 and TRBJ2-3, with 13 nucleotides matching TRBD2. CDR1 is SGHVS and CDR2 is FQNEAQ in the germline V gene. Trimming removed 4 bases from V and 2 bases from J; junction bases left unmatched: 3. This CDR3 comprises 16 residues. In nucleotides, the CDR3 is TGTGCCAGCAGCTGGACTAGCGGGGGACTCACAGATACGCAGTATTTT. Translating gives CASSWTSGGLTDTQYF.

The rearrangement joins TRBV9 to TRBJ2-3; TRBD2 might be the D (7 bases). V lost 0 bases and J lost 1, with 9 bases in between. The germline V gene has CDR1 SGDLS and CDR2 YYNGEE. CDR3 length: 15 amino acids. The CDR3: CASSVGGGGTDTQYF. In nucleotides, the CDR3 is TGTGCCAGCAGCGTAGGAGGGGGGGGCACAGATACGCAGTATTTT.

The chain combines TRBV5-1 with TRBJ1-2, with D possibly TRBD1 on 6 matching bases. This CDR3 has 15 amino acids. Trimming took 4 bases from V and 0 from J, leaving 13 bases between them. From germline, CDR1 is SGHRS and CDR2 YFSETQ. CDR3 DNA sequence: TGCGCCAGCAGCCTTTCAGGGGCCTCTAACTATGGCTACACCTTC. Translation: CASSLSGASNYGYTF.

CDR3 amino acids: CRPRGGYHYNEQFF. The CDR3 DNA sequence: TGCAGGCCGCGGGGGGGCTACCACTACAATGAGCAGTTCTTC. This rearrangement joins TRBV29-1 to TRBJ2-1; 9 bases agree with TRBD2. The CDR3 sequence is 14 residues long. The germline V gene encodes CDR1 SQVTM and CDR2 ANQGSEA.

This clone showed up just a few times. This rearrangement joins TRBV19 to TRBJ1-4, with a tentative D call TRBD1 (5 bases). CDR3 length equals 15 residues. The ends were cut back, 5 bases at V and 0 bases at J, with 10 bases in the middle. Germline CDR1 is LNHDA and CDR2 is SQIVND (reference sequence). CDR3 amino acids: CASSATASTNEKLFF. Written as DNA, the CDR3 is TGTGCCAGTAGTGCGACAGCGTCAACTAATGAAAAACTGTTTTTT.

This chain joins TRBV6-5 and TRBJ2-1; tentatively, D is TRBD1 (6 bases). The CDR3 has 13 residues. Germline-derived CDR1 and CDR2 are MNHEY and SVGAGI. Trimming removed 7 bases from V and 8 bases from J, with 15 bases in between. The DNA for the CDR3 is TGTGCCAGCACCTTCTCAGGGGTATATGAGCAGTTCTTC. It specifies CASTFSGVYEQFF.

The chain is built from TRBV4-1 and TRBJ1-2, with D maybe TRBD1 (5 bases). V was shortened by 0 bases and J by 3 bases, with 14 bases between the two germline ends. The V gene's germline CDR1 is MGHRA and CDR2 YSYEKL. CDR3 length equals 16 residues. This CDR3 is CASSQEGGSGYYGYTF. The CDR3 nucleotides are TGCGCCAGCAGCCAAGAGGGGGGATCAGGTTACTATGGCTACACCTTC.

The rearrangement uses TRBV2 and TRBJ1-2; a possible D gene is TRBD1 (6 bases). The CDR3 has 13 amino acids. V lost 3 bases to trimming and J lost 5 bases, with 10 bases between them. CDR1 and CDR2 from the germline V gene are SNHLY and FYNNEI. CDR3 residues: CASSEYRAYGYTF. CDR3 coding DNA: TGTGCCAGCAGTGAGTACAGGGCTTATGGCTACACCTTC. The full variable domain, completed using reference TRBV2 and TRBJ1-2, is EPEVTQTPSHQVTQMGQEVILRCVPISNHLYFYWYRQILGQKVEFLVSFYNNEISEKSEIFDDQFSVERPDGSNFTLKIRSTKLEDSAMYFCASSEYRAYGYTFGSGTRLTVV.

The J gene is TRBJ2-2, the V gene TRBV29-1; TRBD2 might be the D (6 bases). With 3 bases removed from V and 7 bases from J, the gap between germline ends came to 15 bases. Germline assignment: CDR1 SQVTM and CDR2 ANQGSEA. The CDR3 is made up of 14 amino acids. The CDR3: CSVEAGSGGGELFF. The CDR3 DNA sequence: TGCAGCGTTGAGGCGGGTAGCGGTGGCGGGGAGCTGTTTTTT.

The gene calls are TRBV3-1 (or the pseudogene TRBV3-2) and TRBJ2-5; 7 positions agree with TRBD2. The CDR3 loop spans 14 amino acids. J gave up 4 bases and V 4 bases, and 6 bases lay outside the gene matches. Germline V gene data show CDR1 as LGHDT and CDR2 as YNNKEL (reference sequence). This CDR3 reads CASSLRGSPETQYF. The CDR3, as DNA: TGTGCCAGCAGCCTGCGGGGGTCCCCAGAGACCCAGTACTTC.

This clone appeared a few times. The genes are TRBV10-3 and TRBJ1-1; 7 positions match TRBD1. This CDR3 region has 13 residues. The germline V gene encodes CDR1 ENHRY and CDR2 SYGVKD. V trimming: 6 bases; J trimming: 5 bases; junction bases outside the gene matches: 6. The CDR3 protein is CAIRLTGETEAFF. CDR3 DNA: TGTGCCATCAGACTTACAGGGGAGACTGAAGCTTTCTTT.

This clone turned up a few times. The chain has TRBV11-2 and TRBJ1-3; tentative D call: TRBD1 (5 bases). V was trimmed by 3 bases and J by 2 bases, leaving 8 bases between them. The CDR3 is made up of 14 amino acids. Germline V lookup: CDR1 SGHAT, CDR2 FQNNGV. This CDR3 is CASSFAGTGNTIYF. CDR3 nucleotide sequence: TGTGCCAGCAGCTTCGCAGGGACTGGAAACACCATATATTTT.

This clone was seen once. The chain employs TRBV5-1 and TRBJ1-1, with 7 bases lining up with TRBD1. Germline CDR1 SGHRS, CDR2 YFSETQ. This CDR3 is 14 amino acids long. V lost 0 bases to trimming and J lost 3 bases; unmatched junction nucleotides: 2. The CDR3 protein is CASSLVDRDTEAFF. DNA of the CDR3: TGCGCCAGCAGCTTGGTTGACAGGGACACTGAAGCTTTCTTT.

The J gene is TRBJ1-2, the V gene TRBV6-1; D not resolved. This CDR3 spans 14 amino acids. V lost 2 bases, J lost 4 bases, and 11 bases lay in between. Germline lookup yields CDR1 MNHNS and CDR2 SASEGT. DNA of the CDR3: TGTGCCAGCAGTGAACCAACAGCCACCTATGGCTACACCTTC. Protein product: CASSEPTATYGYTF.

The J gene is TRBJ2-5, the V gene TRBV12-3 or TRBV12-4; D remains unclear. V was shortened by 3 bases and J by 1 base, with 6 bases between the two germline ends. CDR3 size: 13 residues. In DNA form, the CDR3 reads TGTGCCAGCAGTTTTACAGTCCAAGAGACCCAGTACTTC. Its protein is CASSFTVQETQYF.

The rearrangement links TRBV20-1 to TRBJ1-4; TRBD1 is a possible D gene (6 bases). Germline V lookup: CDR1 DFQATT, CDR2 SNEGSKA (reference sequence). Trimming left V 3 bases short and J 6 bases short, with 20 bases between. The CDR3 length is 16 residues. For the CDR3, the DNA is TGCAGTGCTAGTAGCGGGGGCCGAAGCGGGTATGAAAAACTGTTTTTT. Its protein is CSASSGGRSGYEKLFF.

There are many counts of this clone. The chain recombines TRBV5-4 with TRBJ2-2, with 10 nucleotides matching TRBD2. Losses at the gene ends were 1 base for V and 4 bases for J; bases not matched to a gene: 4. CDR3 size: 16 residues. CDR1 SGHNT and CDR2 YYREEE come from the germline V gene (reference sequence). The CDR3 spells CASSLNIAGGTGELFF. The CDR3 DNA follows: TGTGCCAGCAGCTTGAACATAGCGGGGGGCACCGGGGAGCTGTTTTTT. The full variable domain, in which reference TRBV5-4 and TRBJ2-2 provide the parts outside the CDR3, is ETGVTQSPTHLIKTRGQQVTLRCSSQSGHNTVSWYQQALGQGPQFIFQYYREEENGRGNFPPRFSGLQFPNYSSELNVNALELDDSALYLCASSLNIAGGTGELFFGEGSRLTVL.

CDR3 in amino acids: CASSLGGTGELFF. CDR3 in DNA: TGCGCCAGCAGCTTGGGAGGCACCGGGGAGCTGTTTTTT. The chain links TRBV5-1 to TRBJ2-2, with D unclear. CDR1 is SGHRS and CDR2 is YFSETQ in the germline V gene. Between the trimmed V and J ends, which lost 0 bases and 4 bases, there was a span of 4 bases. This CDR3 has 13 amino acids.

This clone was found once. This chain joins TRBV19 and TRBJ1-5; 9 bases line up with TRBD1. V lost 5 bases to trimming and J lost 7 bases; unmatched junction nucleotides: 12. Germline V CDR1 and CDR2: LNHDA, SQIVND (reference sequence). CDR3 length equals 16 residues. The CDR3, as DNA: TGTGCCAGTAGTCCAGGGACAGGGAGGGGATGGCAGCCCCAGCATTTT. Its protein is CASSPGTGRGWQPQHF.

CDR3 amino acids: CASSIDPHGGGAPIGPQHF. DNA for the CDR3: TGTGCCAGTAGTATCGACCCCCATGGCGGAGGGGCGCCAATAGGGCCCCAGCATTTT. V and J are TRBV19 and TRBJ1-5; possible D gene TRBD1, 5 bases. Germline CDR1 and CDR2: LNHDA and SQIVND (reference sequence). The CDR3 runs 19 residues. The V end lost 3 bases, the J end lost 9 bases, and 30 bases lay between the germline ends.